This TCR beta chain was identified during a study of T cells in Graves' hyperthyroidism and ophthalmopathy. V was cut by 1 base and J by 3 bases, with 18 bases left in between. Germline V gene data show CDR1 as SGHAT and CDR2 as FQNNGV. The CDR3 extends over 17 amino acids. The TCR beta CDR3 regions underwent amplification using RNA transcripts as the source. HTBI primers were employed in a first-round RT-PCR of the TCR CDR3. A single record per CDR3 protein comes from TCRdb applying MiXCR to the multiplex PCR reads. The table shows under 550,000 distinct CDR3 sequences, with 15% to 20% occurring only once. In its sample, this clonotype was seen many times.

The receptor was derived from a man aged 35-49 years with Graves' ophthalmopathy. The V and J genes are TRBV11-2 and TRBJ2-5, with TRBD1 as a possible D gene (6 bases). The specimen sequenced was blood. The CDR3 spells CASSLGFRTENKETQYF. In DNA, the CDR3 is TGTGCCAGCAGCTTAGGCTTCCGGACAGAAAATAAAGAGACCCAGTACTTC.